This T cell receptor (beta chain) was recovered during a study of T cells in Graves' hyperthyroidism and ophthalmopathy. Across the whole study: The blood sample was taken at first diagnosis, before treatment began.

There were TCR beta CDR3 regions amplified from RNA transcripts. Initially, a first-round RT-PCR of the TCR CDR3 employed the HTBI primer set. Using its own MiXCR run on the multiplex PCR reads, TCRdb lists one record per CDR3 protein. The data contain 540,000 or so distinct CDR3 sequences, 15% to 19% of them singletons. This clonotype was found many times. V dropped 7 bases and J dropped 4 bases, with 17 bases sitting between them. CDR3 length equals 15 residues. Germline CDR1 reads SNHLY; CDR2 reads FYNNEI. The chain recombines TRBV2 with TRBJ2-1; D is perhaps TRBD1 or TRBD2 (5 bases each). This clonotype originated in a young woman with Graves' hyperthyroidism. The sequenced sample consisted of blood. CDR3 protein: CASTEGRRVYNEQFF. The CDR3 nucleotides are TGTGCCAGCACCGAGGGGAGACGGGTTTACAATGAGCAGTTCTTC. Based on the CDR3 plus reference TRBV2 and TRBJ2-1, the full variable domain is EPEVTQTPSHQVTQMGQEVILRCVPISNHLYFYWYRQILGQKVEFLVSFYNNEISEKSEIFDDQFSVERPDGSNFTLKIRSTKLEDSAMYFCASTEGRRVYNEQFFGPGTRLTVL.